What follows describes a single T cell receptor beta chain. This clone's antigen is unknown. No base quality values were provided; no much bigger clone lies one nucleotide off. The germline V end is reduced by 3 bases and the J end by 4 bases; junction bases left unmatched: 6. The CDR3 runs 15 residues from the cysteine to the phenylalanine. Just the 45-base CDR3 DNA is kept, in frame starting at base 1. Reading the germline V gene (reference sequence) gives CDR1 SGHNT and CDR2 YYREEE. The data stem from a study of cytomegalovirus exposure and HLA in healthy donors (dated by TCRdb to the late 2010s). In terms of the full investigation: An earlier analysis of 587 of the donors reported about 280 Gb of sequence data and 90 million to 120 million unique TCR beta sequences obtained from roughly 170 million T cells. About 280 gigabases of sequencing data and approximately 92 million unique TCR sequences made up an early release that covered roughly 670 HLA-typed donors. The genetic ancestry cluster associated with self-reported Caucasian donors included 81% of the 398 genotyped donors. The study aimed to test whether cataloging public T cell receptors could reveal signatures of past pathogen exposure. Using immunosequencing, the study profiled T cell repertoires from 500 to 800 subjects and related those repertoires to cytomegalovirus serostatus. Along with the roughly 700-subject first cohort, a separate validation cohort of over 90 different subjects was used. The study combined high-throughput TCR immunosequencing, statistical association of individual TCRs with disease status, and machine learning to predict cytomegalovirus infection status. In a later analysis, previously published TCR beta repertoires from hundreds of donors were re-analyzed and high-resolution HLA genotyping was added so that TCR occurrence patterns could be studied. Rather than using new phenotypic data, the later analysis identified candidate immune exposures from TCR beta sequences and from how often those sequences occurred across donors. An earlier analysis of 587 of the donors used high-throughput TCR beta sequencing to judge whether each TCR beta V gene segment behaved as functional or pseudogenic. Donor age, sex, ethnicity and CMV serostatus were collected together with the repertoire data. A later genetic analysis took genome-wide SNP genotypes for about 55% of the 666 donors and used that subset as a discovery cohort. All discovery cohort repertoires had been generated using a single sequencing platform. Both class I and class II loci were covered by HLA typing, at four-digit resolution. Typing coverage varied by locus: roughly 629-630 donors for A, B, C, DRB1 and DQB1; approximately 500 for DQA1; more than 600 for DPA1; roughly 470 for DPB1. About five DR-DQ haplotypes were treated as single units for association and clustering because of strong linkage in the cohort. On average, roughly 250,000 unique TCR beta nucleotide sequences were sequenced per donor among 350 to 400 genotyped donors of the cohort, with 15% to 20% of those sequences being non-productive.

The receptor library was made with the immunoSEQ multiplex PCR assay. For the multiplex PCR, a mixture combining 60 forward primers for TCR Vbeta segments and 13 reverse primers for TCR Jbeta segments was used. A multiplex PCR assay on genomic DNA amplified the CDR3 region of rearranged TCR beta genes. The Illumina HiSeq System was used to sequence the amplified TCR beta libraries as 87-base-pair reads. In the authors' own workflow: A later analysis counted approximately 84 million unique TCR beta chains across the 650 to 800 repertoires, and 9 million to 14 million of these chains were shared by at least two donors. Raw reads were error-corrected and collapsed into unique sequences by a nearest-neighbor algorithm in which closely related sequences were merged to remove PCR and sequencing errors. V, D and J gene segments were assigned by aligning CDR3 sequences to IMGT reference sequences. Each retained sequence needed at least a six-nucleotide match to both a V gene segment and a J gene segment. Rearrangements were classified as productive when the CDR3 lacked stop codons and remained in frame with V and J, and all other rearrangements were classified as non-productive. CDR3 was defined by IMGT convention, running from the second conserved V-encoded cysteine to the conserved J-encoded phenylalanine. The earlier analysis of fewer than 700 of the donors excluded sequences that lacked an unambiguous match to a single V gene segment. An earlier analysis of 500 to 700 of the donors classified V segments as functional when productive rearrangements were above 56.7% and as segregating when the standard deviation between donors was above 5%. To diagnose cytomegalovirus status from the catalog of TCR beta chain sequences, a statistical classification framework was built. V and J gene assignment, in a later analysis, came from comparing TCR nucleotide sequences with IMGT/GENE-DB human TR gene sequences. In a later analysis, CDR3 sequences and most-parsimonious VDJ recombination scenarios were assigned using the TCRdist pipeline. In a later analysis, each TCR beta chain was defined by its CDR3 amino acid sequence together with its V-gene family, and reads without a unique V-gene family were excluded. To address suspected cross-contamination and a sequencing artifact, a later analysis removed approximately 590 highly shared, low-generation-probability nucleotide sequences. In a later analysis, a clonal expansion index was calculated for each public chain from normalized within-repertoire ranks of inferred template counts. Generation probabilities in a later analysis came from a VDJ recombination model fitted to out-of-frame rearrangements, and those results were checked against IGoR. Hypergeometric tests were used in a later analysis to score TCR-TCR, TCR-HLA and TCR-CMV co-occurrence, with a repertoire-size bias correction applied to the TCR pairs. To estimate false discovery rates, a later analysis permuted the HLA or CMV assignments 20 times. A later analysis grouped co-occurring TCRs with DBSCAN, adding TCRdist sequence similarity when clustering within HLA-allele-positive subsets. Co-occurrence clustering excluded repertoires with fewer than 30,000 or more than 120,000 public chains, plus five with anomalous nucleotide sharing. TCRdb mirrors the immuneACCESS table, restricted to in-frame sequences. Some clones are absent from its copies; in checked studies, under half trace to an unresolved V gene, and the reason for the others is unknown. V and J calls plus clone size are reproduced from that table; the DNA served to infer D and trimming. For this sample there are 130,000 or so clones; about 81% appear just once. The top ten clones comprise 7.5% to 9.5% of the sample.

In total, more than 500 healthy bone marrow donors made up the cohort. All cohort members were sampled while nominally healthy, although unrecorded immune exposures were likely present. The donor was CMV seropositive and was included in the group of around 300 seropositive cohort members. Each donor provided a peripheral blood sample, and peripheral blood mononuclear cells were used for TCR beta sequencing. The Qiagen DNeasy Blood Extraction Kit was used to extract genomic DNA from the blood cell samples. Findings and caveats that apply to the study as a whole: The classifier was reported to diagnose cytomegalovirus status with high specificity and sensitivity in both the original and validation cohorts. Most TCR sequences were observed very rarely across donors, whereas some public TCRs were present in many individuals. Correlated functional status among segregating V segments might be attributable to linkage disequilibrium, but an unknown experimental factor could not be ruled out. Strong co-occurrence of HLA alleles, especially DR and DQ, made assigning TCR associations to individual alleles difficult. Because HLA typing was missing for some donors at each locus, association tests included only the typed subset. In the study, approximately 160 TCR beta chains were listed as associated with cytomegalovirus. In a later analysis, HLA-associated TCR beta chains were found to be more clonally expanded and to have lower generation probabilities than equally common non-associated chains. A later analysis associated about 17,000 TCR beta sequences with specific HLA alleles at a false discovery rate of 0.05. In a later genetic analysis, fewer N-insertions in productive TCRs were reported among donors in an Asian-associated ancestry cluster than the roughly 700-donor mean. In a later analysis, several top co-occurrence clusters were reported to appear linked to parvovirus B19, influenza, CMV and Epstein-Barr virus. A group of highly shared sequence variants was considered likely to be a technical artifact of the sequencing pipeline. Because counts were too low, some 17 rarely observed V segments, including chromosome 9 orphons, were left out of the earlier analysis of several hundred of the donors. It was suggested by the authors that the approach could potentially be generalized to other disease states and immunological phenotypes. Presence/absence analyses assumed roughly uniform sequencing depth across donors, an assumption that may not hold. In a later analysis, TCR association rates were found to vary across HLA loci, with the most associated TCRs seen for DRB1 alleles and the fewest for HLA-C alleles. Some IMGT-functional V segments, including TRBV6-2 and TRBV6-3, could not be distinguished by the 87-base-pair reads and were therefore excluded. The only immune exposure information available for the cohort was CMV serostatus. Most CMV-associated TCR beta chains appeared to be HLA-restricted in a later analysis, and the HLA associations seemed to be driven largely by CMV exposure. V-gene and J-gene trimming of TCR beta chains was associated with a missense DCLRE1C variant in a later genetic analysis, and the association was replicated in an independent cohort. In vitro tests confirmed that a few of the cytomegalovirus-associated TCR beta chains recognize cytomegalovirus antigens. This cohort had only TCR beta chains sequenced, and the lack of alpha or paired-chain data limited which features could be detected. A further reported finding was that TCR beta sequences accurately predicted the HLA-A and HLA-B alleles for most subjects in the first cohort. Broadly in line with IMGT annotations, most TCR beta V segments showed up in productive rearrangements about 87% or about 30% of the time in an earlier analysis of a few hundred of the donors.

What was sequenced was PBMCs. This chain joins TRBV5-4 to TRBJ2-3, with TRBD2 identical over 9 junction bases. The clonotype originates from a woman between 45 and 65 years old in good health and CMV-seropositive. The CDR3 region has the sequence CASSSSSGASDTQYF. The bases are TGTGCCAGCAGCTCGTCTAGCGGGGCTTCAGATACGCAGTATTTT.